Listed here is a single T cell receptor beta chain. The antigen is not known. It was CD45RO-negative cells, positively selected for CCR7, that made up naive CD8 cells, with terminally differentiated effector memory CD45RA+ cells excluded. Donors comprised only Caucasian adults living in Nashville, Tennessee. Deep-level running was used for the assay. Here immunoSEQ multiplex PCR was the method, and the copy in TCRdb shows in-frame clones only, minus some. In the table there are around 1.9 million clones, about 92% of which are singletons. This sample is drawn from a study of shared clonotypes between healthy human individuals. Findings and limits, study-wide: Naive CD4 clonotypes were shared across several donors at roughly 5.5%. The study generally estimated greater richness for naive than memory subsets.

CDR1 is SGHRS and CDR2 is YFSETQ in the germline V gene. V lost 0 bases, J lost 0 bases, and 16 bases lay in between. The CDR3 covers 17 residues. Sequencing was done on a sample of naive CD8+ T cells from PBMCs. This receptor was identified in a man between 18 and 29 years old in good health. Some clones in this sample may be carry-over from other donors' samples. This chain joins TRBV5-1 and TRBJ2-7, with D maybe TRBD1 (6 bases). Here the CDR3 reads CASSLGRRTVPSYEQYF. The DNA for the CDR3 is TGCGCCAGCAGCTTGGGTAGGAGGACAGTACCCTCCTACGAGCAGTACTTC.